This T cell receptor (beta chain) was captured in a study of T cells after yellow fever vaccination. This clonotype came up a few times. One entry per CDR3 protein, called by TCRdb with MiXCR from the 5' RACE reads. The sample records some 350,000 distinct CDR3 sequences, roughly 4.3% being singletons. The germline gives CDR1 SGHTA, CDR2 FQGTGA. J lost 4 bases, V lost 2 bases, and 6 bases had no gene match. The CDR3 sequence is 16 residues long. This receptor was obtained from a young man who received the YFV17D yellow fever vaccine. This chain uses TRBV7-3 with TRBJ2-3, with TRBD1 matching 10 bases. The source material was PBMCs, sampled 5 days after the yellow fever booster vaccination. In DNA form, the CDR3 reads TGTGCCAGCAGCTTATCTGGACAGGGGGTCCCAGATACGCAGTATTTT. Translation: CASSLSGQGVPDTQYF.